Shown below are 3 T cell receptor beta chains from a single sample sequenced in a study of T-cell reconstitution after alpha-beta-depleted transplantation in children. A library of TCRbeta sequences, prepared with unique molecular identifiers, was generated. TCRdb called the PCR reads again in MiXCR, with one record for every CDR3 protein. The sample lists 140,000 to 150,000 distinct CDR3 sequences, around 8.5% occurring once. The source material was PBMCs, mostly from graft donor cells, sampled 180 days after TCRalphabeta/CD19-depleted stem cell transplant. These receptors all stem from a female patient aged 2-9 years who had a stem cell transplant for congenital amegakaryocytic thrombocytopenia, so the T cells may come from the graft donor.

This clonotype was counted at least ten times. This rearrangement joins TRBV29-1 to TRBJ1-2; D might be TRBD1 (6 bases). V lost 1 base to trimming and J lost 7 bases, with 13 bases between them. The CDR3 runs to 13 residues. Germline values: CDR1 SQVTM, CDR2 ANQGSEA. DNA for the CDR3: TGCAGCGTTGAAGGGGGGGGGCCTCGTGGCTACACCTTC. Encoded protein: CSVEGGGPRGYTF.

This clonotype has a count of ten or more. This rearrangement joins TRBV12-5 to TRBJ2-1; no clear D gene. This CDR3 is 13 amino acids long. Per germline, CDR1 LGHNT and CDR2 FRNRAP. V shed 5 bases and J shed 6 bases, with 11 bases lying between them. The CDR3 here is CASGPATSNEQFF. CDR3 coding DNA: TGTGCTAGTGGTCCCGCCACCTCCAATGAGCAGTTCTTC.

The chain carries TRBV18 and TRBJ2-2, with no clear D. This CDR3 has 12 amino acids. The V end was cut by 1 base, the J end by 8 bases, with 5 bases between. Per the germline V gene, CDR1 is KGHSH and CDR2 is LQKENI. In nucleotides, the CDR3 is TGTGCCAGCTCACCACGAGAGGGGGAGCTGTTTTTT. The encoded protein is CASSPREGELFF.